This T cell receptor (beta chain) was documented in a study of T-cell reconstitution after alpha-beta-depleted transplantation in children. Study conclusions and caveats: Two months or so post-transplant, alpha-beta T cells reportedly derived from several hundred expanded graft clones. At the one-year point after transplant, T-cell counts and TCRbeta diversity were found to come mostly from T cells that had been newly produced.

As for this clonotype: Its cognate antigen is unknown.

TCRbeta library preparation incorporated unique molecular identifiers. Each CDR3 protein is one row after TCRdb ran MiXCR on the PCR reads. The profile shows around 140,000 distinct CDR3 sequences, 8.8% of them singletons. The material was PBMCs, mostly from graft donor cells, obtained 180 days after TCRalphabeta/CD19-depleted stem cell transplant. This TCR derives from a female patient under 10 years old who had a stem cell transplant for congenital amegakaryocytic thrombocytopenia, so the T cells may come from the graft donor.

The CDR3 DNA reads as TGCAGTGCTAGCTTCTTGGGGGACAGGGGACAGGAGGGCTACACCTTC. Its protein product is CSASFLGDRGQEGYTF. V is TRBV20-1 and J is TRBJ1-2; 10 nucleotides line up with TRBD1. Germline CDR1 and CDR2: DFQATT and SNEGSKA (reference sequence). V trimming: 3 bases; J trimming: 8 bases; junction bases outside the gene matches: 15. This CDR3 comprises 16 residues.